This T cell receptor beta chain was retrieved from a study of blood T cell repertoires in COVID-19. Across the study: Samples of COVID-19 (acute and convalescent) were obtained from the United States, Italy and Spain. PBMCs, B-cell-depleted T cells, or T cells provided the cDNA or gDNA that made up the material.

Authors' analysis steps: Scientists estimated how many nucleated cells there were by amplifying reference gene primers. TCRdb's table, derived via immunoSEQ multiplex PCR, lists solely in-frame clones and lacks some. V and J calls and clone size are given by that table; D and trimming were obtained from the DNA. The profile covers 75,000 to 100,000 clones, with around 90% appearing a single time and more than 5.5% taken by the ten largest. The CDR3 totals 14 residues. Trimming shortened V by 7 bases and J by 1 base, and 8 bases separated the two germline ends. The germline gives CDR1 MNHEY, CDR2 SMNVEV (reference sequence).

This receptor was identified in a man aged 70-80 years with acute or convalescent COVID-19. This sequence joins TRBV27 and TRBJ2-6; D perhaps matches TRBD1 (5 bases). Input material: peripheral blood. CDR3 protein: CASKRTSGANVLTF. The CDR3 DNA reads TGTGCCAGCAAACGGACATCTGGGGCCAACGTCCTGACTTTC.